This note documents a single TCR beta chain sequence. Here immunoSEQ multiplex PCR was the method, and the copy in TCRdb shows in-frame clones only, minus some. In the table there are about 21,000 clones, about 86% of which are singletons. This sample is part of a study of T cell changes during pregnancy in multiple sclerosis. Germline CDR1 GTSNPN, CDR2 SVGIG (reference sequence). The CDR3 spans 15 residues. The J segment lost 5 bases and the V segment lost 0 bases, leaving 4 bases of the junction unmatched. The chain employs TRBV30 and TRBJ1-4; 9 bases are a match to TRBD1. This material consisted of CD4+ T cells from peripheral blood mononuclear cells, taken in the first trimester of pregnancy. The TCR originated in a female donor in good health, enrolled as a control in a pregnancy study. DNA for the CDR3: TGTGCCTGGAGTGTGGGACAGGGTTTGAATGAAAAACTGTTTTTT. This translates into CAWSVGQGLNEKLFF.